This paragraph covers one TCR beta chain sequence. Trimming took 4 bases from V and 3 from J; bases not matched to a gene: 1. CDR3 length: 13 amino acids. Germline loops: CDR1 LGHDT, CDR2 YNNKEL (reference sequence). This sample was taken from a study of blood T cell repertoires in COVID-19. Whole-study context: Donors in the United States, Italy and Spain gave samples during acute or convalescent COVID-19.

The table came from immunoSEQ multiplex PCR; TCRdb's copy has only in-frame clones and leaves some out. The table records 100,000 to 150,000 clones, approximately 80% of them present only once. This TCR was sampled from an older woman with acute or convalescent COVID-19. This sequence joins TRBV3-1 (or the pseudogene TRBV3-2) and TRBJ1-2; 8 bases are a match to TRBD1. The specimen sequenced was peripheral blood. CDR3 in amino acids: CASSPQGDYGYTF. The CDR3 DNA sequence: TGTGCCAGCAGCCCACAGGGGGACTATGGCTACACCTTC.